This TCR beta chain is from a study of blood T cell repertoires in COVID-19. Libraries were prepared by immunoSEQ multiplex PCR; TCRdb keeps only in-frame clonotypes and omits some of them. The data contain tens of thousands of clones, roughly nine tenths of them singletons. The germline V and J ends were trimmed by 0 bases and 8 bases, with 11 bases remaining between them. The length of the CDR3 is 15 residues. Germline V gene sequence: CDR1 MNHEY, CDR2 SVGAGI. Material for sequencing was peripheral blood. The chain employs TRBV6-5 and TRBJ1-6; D call uncertain. This receptor was identified in a man aged 50-60 years with acute or convalescent COVID-19. The CDR3 here is CASSYSPVRDSPLHF. CDR3 nucleotide sequence: TGTGCCAGCAGTTACTCCCCCGTCCGGGATTCACCCCTCCACTTT.